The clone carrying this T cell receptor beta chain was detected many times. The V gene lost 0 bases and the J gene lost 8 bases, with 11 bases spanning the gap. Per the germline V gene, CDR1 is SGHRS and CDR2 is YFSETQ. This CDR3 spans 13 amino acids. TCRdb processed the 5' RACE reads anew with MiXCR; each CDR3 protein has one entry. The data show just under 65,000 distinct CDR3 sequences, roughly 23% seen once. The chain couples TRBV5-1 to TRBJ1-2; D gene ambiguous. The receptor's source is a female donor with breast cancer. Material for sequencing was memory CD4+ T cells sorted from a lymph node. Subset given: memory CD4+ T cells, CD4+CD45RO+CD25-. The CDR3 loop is CASSLEGNGGYTF. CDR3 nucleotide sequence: TGCGCCAGCAGCTTGGAAGGGAACGGGGGCTACACCTTC.